Listed below are T cell receptor beta chains from one sample, sequenced in a study of PD-L1 blockade in urothelial cancer. Some clones are missing from TCRdb's copy, which holds only in-frame ones; the method was immunoSEQ multiplex PCR. The table shows about 130,000 clones, with roughly 83% occurring only once. This specimen was PBMCs, taken around atezolizumab (anti-PD-L1) treatment. The receptors stem from a man aged 45-65 years with urothelial cancer. Each CDR3 is given with its conserved first and last residue. Each record gives: V gene, J gene, clone size, D gene, CDR3 DNA, CDR3 protein. D genes are given only for firm matches. Part of the rows lack a size; the others show once, few, many or a class for expanded clones.

>TRBV5-1|TRBJ2-7|few|NA
TGCGCCAGCAGCCCCGCGTTGGCAGTTAGCCTGCTGAGGGAGCAGTACTTC
CASSPALAVSLLREQYF
>TRBV7-8|TRBJ2-7|NA|TRBD2
TGTGCCAGCAGCCGGGGGGAGGGGCCTTTTAACGAGCAGTACTTC
CASSRGEGPFNEQYF
>TRBV11-3|TRBJ2-2|NA|NA
TGTGCCAGCAGCTTAGTTGAGACCGGGGAGCTGTTTTTT
CASSLVETGELFF
>TRBV19|TRBJ1-2|NA|TRBD1
TGTGCCAGTAGTAGCCGAGATAGACAGGGCGGCTATGGCTACACCTTC
CASSSRDRQGGYGYTF
>TRBV5-6|TRBJ2-7|NA|NA
TGTGCCAGCAGCCCCTCGATGCGCCGCTCCTACGAGCAGTACTTC
CASSPSMRRSYEQYF
>TRBV11-2|TRBJ1-2|NA|TRBD1
TGTGCCAGCAGCTCTTCGACAGGGGCAAGGGGTGGCTACACCTTC
CASSSSTGARGGYTF
>TRBV7-2|TRBJ2-4|NA|NA
TGTGCCAGCAGCCCCTCTAGTCTGGGTGCCAAAAACATTCAGTACTTC
CASSPSSLGAKNIQYF
>TRBV7-3|TRBJ2-3|NA|TRBD2
TGTGCCAGCAGCCCCCAAGGCGGGAGGGCCCTCAGCACAGATACGCAGTATTTT
CASSPQGGRALSTDTQYF
>TRBV6-1|TRBJ1-1|NA|TRBD1
TGTGCCAGCAGCCTACAGGGGTCAAACACTGAAGCTTTCTTT
CASSLQGSNTEAFF
>TRBV6-6|TRBJ2-1|once|NA
TGTGCCAGCAGTTACTCGGCAGGAGGCAACAATGAGCAGTTCTTC
CASSYSAGGNNEQFF
>TRBV7-9|TRBJ2-7|NA|TRBD1
TGTGCCAGCAGCTTAGCGGGGACAGGCTCCTACGAGCAGTACTTC
CASSLAGTGSYEQYF
>TRBV6-5|TRBJ1-1|NA|NA
TGTGCCAGCAGTACCCACAGGGAGAACACTGAAGCTTTCTTT
CASSTHRENTEAFF
>TRBV28|TRBJ2-7|NA|TRBD1
TGTGCCAGCCGGGACAGTAGATACGAGCAGTACTTC
CASRDSRYEQYF
>TRBV28|TRBJ2-7|NA|TRBD2
TGTGCCAGCAGCCCATTCAAGCGGGAGTCCTACGAGCAGTACTTC
CASSPFKRESYEQYF
>TRBV7-8|TRBJ2-1|once|NA
TGTGCCAGCAGCTTAGTCCGGTATGAGCAGTTCTTC
CASSLVRYEQFF
>TRBV18|TRBJ2-1|NA|TRBD2
TGTGCCAGCTCACCGCGACTAGCGAGTTACAATGAGCAGTTCTTC
CASSPRLASYNEQFF
>TRBV5-1|TRBJ2-7|NA|TRBD1
TGCGCCAGCAGCTTGGCCTCCGGGACAGGCCCTCGAGAGCAGTACTTC
CASSLASGTGPREQYF
>TRBV2|TRBJ1-2|NA|TRBD1
TGTGCCAGCAGTGAAGAAACAGGGGCTAACTATGGCTACACCTTC
CASSEETGANYGYTF
>TRBV11-2|TRBJ1-4|NA|NA
TGTGCCAGCAGCCCCCTGGGTGGGCGGGCCGGAGAAAAACTGTTTTTT
CASSPLGGRAGEKLFF
>TRBV2|TRBJ2-7|few|NA
TGTGCCAGCTTGACTAGGCCCTCCGAGCAGTACTTC
CASLTRPSEQYF
>TRBV7-2|TRBJ2-1|NA|TRBD2
TGTGCCAGCAGCCCCGTCGGGACTAGCGGGAGAAATGAGCAGTTCTTC
CASSPVGTSGRNEQFF
>TRBV28|TRBJ2-7|once|TRBD2
TGTGCCAGCAGTAGGGCGCCCGGGACTAGCGGGAGGGGTATCTCCTACGAGCAGTACTTC
CASSRAPGTSGRGISYEQYF
>TRBV6-5|TRBJ2-3|NA|NA
TGTGCCAGCAGTTACGAGGCCAGGGCCCAAGGTACGCAGTATTTT
CASSYEARAQGTQYF
>TRBV19|TRBJ1-1|NA|NA
TGTGCCAGTAGTATACCTTCACGCGCCAGGGGCACTGAAGCTTTCTTT
CASSIPSRARGTEAFF